This T cell receptor (beta chain) was sequenced for a study of blood T cells in healthy people across ages. Study results and caveats: As naive T cell percentage varied, TCR beta diversity correlated strongly with it.

Note on this clonotype: The antigen remains undetermined. Likely a read error: the CDR3 ends without its conserved phenylalanine or tryptophan.

Next came a second PCR, run for about 7 to 12 cycles, which used a sample-barcoded 5' primer along with a J-beta primer mix. Tags on each cDNA molecule came from a template-switch adaptor with 12 random nucleotides. From the 5' RACE reads, TCRdb called clonotypes with MiXCR, one entry per CDR3 protein. The data show under 1,100,000 distinct CDR3 sequences, less than 25% seen once. The CDR3 contains 12 residues. Germline-derived CDR1 and CDR2 are DFQATT and SNEGSKA (reference sequence). The same specimen was also included in a second study, on T cells of mothers and their children. That work adds: Per child, 2.8 million or so TCR beta CDR3 reads were obtained, against over 9.5 million per mother.

The V and J genes are TRBV20-1 and TRBJ2-5; D unclear. The assigned J gene may be wrong: the sequence end matches TRBJ2-7 better. The origin of this receptor is a girl aged 2 to 9 in good health. The sample comprised blood. The CDR3 DNA follows: TGCAGTGTGGCAGCTTCGTCCTACGAGCAGTACTTG. It specifies CSVAASSYEQYL.